This T cell receptor beta chain emerged from a study of shared clonotypes between healthy human individuals. The assay was immunoSEQ multiplex PCR, and TCRdb's table has in-frame clones only and misses some. This table holds approximately 2.5 million clones, 93% found once. Study conclusions and caveats: With a handful of donors compared, approximately 5% of naive CD4 clonotypes were shared.

A remark on this clone: Its target is not known.

Recent acute infections and vaccinations were absent in the healthy HIV-negative adult donors. J lost 0 bases, V lost 4 bases, and 5 bases had no gene match. The CDR3 runs to 15 residues. Germline values: CDR1 SGHTA, CDR2 FQGNSA. The TCR comes from a man younger than 35 in good health. Some clones in this sample may be carry-over from other donors' samples. The genes are TRBV7-2 and TRBJ1-2; 7 positions match TRBD1. Sequenced sample: naive CD4+ T cells from PBMCs. Regarding subset: CD45RA+ positively selected. The CDR3 region has the DNA TGTGCCAGCAGCTACTTGGACAGGACTAACTATGGCTACACCTTC. It translates to CASSYLDRTNYGYTF.